Listed below are T cell receptor beta chains from one sample, sequenced in a study of T cell responses to AZD1222 COVID-19 vaccine. Sequencing used immunoSEQ multiplex PCR; TCRdb keeps in-frame clones, though not all of them. Of 80,000 to 100,000 clones detected, more than 85% appear once; the ten largest clones hold around 7%. The sample consisted of peripheral blood, taken on day 0 of AZD1222 vaccination. The receptors come from an adult in good health. CDR3s include the opening cysteine and the closing phenylalanine or tryptophan. The order of the fields is CDR3 DNA, CDR3 protein, V gene, D gene, clone size, CDR3 length, J gene. The D gene is left open where the match is weak. Clone size is not always given. Where it is, it says once, few, many or a class for expanded clones.

cdr3_nt: TGCGCCAGCAGGGCGGTTCCAGCGGACCAAGAGACCCAGTACTTC
cdr3_aa: CASRAVPADQETQYF
v_call: TRBV5-1
d_call: .
clone_size: .
cdr3_length: 15
j_call: TRBJ2-5

cdr3_nt: TGTGCCAGCAGTTACGGTTCTTTCTCTCCAAATACGCAGTATTTT
cdr3_aa: CASSYGSFSPNTQYF
v_call: TRBV6-2/TRBV6-3
d_call: .
clone_size: once
cdr3_length: 15
j_call: TRBJ2-3

cdr3_nt: TGTGCCAGCAGCTTAGCGGGGGTAGACTCCTACGAGCAGTACTTC
cdr3_aa: CASSLAGVDSYEQYF
v_call: TRBV11-1
d_call: .
clone_size: once
cdr3_length: 15
j_call: TRBJ2-7

cdr3_nt: TGTGCCATCAGTGAGTCGACTCGCGGCACAGATACGCAGTATTTT
cdr3_aa: CAISESTRGTDTQYF
v_call: TRBV10-3
d_call: .
clone_size: .
cdr3_length: 15
j_call: TRBJ2-3

cdr3_nt: TGTGCCAGCTTACCAAGCACCGGGACACAGGATGGCTACACCTTC
cdr3_aa: CASLPSTGTQDGYTF
v_call: TRBV18
d_call: .
clone_size: .
cdr3_length: 15
j_call: TRBJ1-2

cdr3_nt: TGTGCCAGCAGTTTATCGTGGGGCTATGGCTACACCTTC
cdr3_aa: CASSLSWGYGYTF
v_call: TRBV28
d_call: .
clone_size: once
cdr3_length: 13
j_call: TRBJ1-2

cdr3_nt: TGTGCCACCAGTGACTCCGGGACTAGCGGTGCCACAGATACGCAGTATTTT
cdr3_aa: CATSDSGTSGATDTQYF
v_call: TRBV24-1
d_call: TRBD2
clone_size: .
cdr3_length: 17
j_call: TRBJ2-3

cdr3_nt: TGCGCCAGCAGCCAAGATAGGACGGGGGCTGGGTCACCCCTCCACTTT
cdr3_aa: CASSQDRTGAGSPLHF
v_call: TRBV4-3
d_call: .
clone_size: .
cdr3_length: 16
j_call: TRBJ1-6

cdr3_nt: TGCGCCAGCAGTGAACCTAAGGGCAGGCTCAAGTGGCGTACTGAAGCTTTCTTT
cdr3_aa: CASSEPKGRLKWRTEAFF
v_call: TRBV10-1
d_call: .
clone_size: .
cdr3_length: 18
j_call: TRBJ1-1

cdr3_nt: TGTGCCAGCAGTTCACAGGTGAACACTGAAGCTTTCTTT
cdr3_aa: CASSSQVNTEAFF
v_call: TRBV7-3
d_call: .
clone_size: .
cdr3_length: 13
j_call: TRBJ1-1

cdr3_nt: TGTGCCACCCAAGACAGGGTAGAGGGAAAGCCCCAGCATTTT
cdr3_aa: CATQDRVEGKPQHF
v_call: TRBV19
d_call: TRBD1
clone_size: .
cdr3_length: 14
j_call: TRBJ1-5

cdr3_nt: TGTGCCACGACAAGGACAGGGGGCTCCGAGCAGTACTTC
cdr3_aa: CATTRTGGSEQYF
v_call: TRBV12-3/TRBV12-4
d_call: TRBD1
clone_size: .
cdr3_length: 13
j_call: TRBJ2-7

cdr3_nt: TGTGCCAGCAGCTTATTTCGGGGTACCAACGAGCAGTACTTC
cdr3_aa: CASSLFRGTNEQYF
v_call: TRBV13
d_call: .
clone_size: .
cdr3_length: 14
j_call: TRBJ2-7

cdr3_nt: TGTGCCAGCTCACCACAAGAGACCCAGTACTTC
cdr3_aa: CASSPQETQYF
v_call: TRBV18
d_call: .
clone_size: .
cdr3_length: 11
j_call: TRBJ2-5

cdr3_nt: TGTGCCAGCCAACAGGGTATCAGCTACACCTTC
cdr3_aa: CASQQGISYTF
v_call: TRBV19
d_call: .
clone_size: .
cdr3_length: 11
j_call: TRBJ1-2

cdr3_nt: TGTGCCAGCAGCTTAGGGTACCGGCGGGGGACAGATACGCAGTATTTT
cdr3_aa: CASSLGYRRGTDTQYF
v_call: TRBV7-2
d_call: TRBD2
clone_size: .
cdr3_length: 16
j_call: TRBJ2-3

cdr3_nt: TGTGCCAGCAGTCGCCCGGGACAGGGAACCTACGAGCAGTACTTC
cdr3_aa: CASSRPGQGTYEQYF
v_call: TRBV6-5
d_call: TRBD1
clone_size: .
cdr3_length: 15
j_call: TRBJ2-7

cdr3_nt: TGTGCCAGCTCACAGACAGGGGAAGCTTTCTTT
cdr3_aa: CASSQTGEAFF
v_call: TRBV18
d_call: TRBD1
clone_size: .
cdr3_length: 11
j_call: TRBJ1-1

cdr3_nt: TGTGCCAGCAGTCCTCCGCCGAGGGGAACAGGGGGGGCCAACGTCCTGACTTTC
cdr3_aa: CASSPPPRGTGGANVLTF
v_call: TRBV28
d_call: .
clone_size: .
cdr3_length: 18
j_call: TRBJ2-6

cdr3_nt: TGTGCCAGCAGCCCCCACCAGGGGATAGGGAACACTGAAGCTTTCTTT
cdr3_aa: CASSPHQGIGNTEAFF
v_call: TRBV9
d_call: .
clone_size: .
cdr3_length: 16
j_call: TRBJ1-1

cdr3_nt: TGTGCCAGCAGCTTCACGGGCCAGTTTTACAATGAGCAGTTCTTC
cdr3_aa: CASSFTGQFYNEQFF
v_call: TRBV11-3
d_call: .
clone_size: .
cdr3_length: 15
j_call: TRBJ2-1

cdr3_nt: TGTGCCAGCAGCTTACAACAGGGGGCCCCCTATGGCTACACCTTC
cdr3_aa: CASSLQQGAPYGYTF
v_call: TRBV11-2
d_call: TRBD1
clone_size: .
cdr3_length: 15
j_call: TRBJ1-2

cdr3_nt: TGTGCCTGGAGTCTCCCGGGACAGGACTCACCCCTCCACTTT
cdr3_aa: CAWSLPGQDSPLHF
v_call: TRBV30
d_call: TRBD1
clone_size: .
cdr3_length: 14
j_call: TRBJ1-6

cdr3_nt: TGTGCCAGCAGTTTTCAGCGGAGAAAGTATTTT
cdr3_aa: CASSFQRRKYF
v_call: TRBV28
d_call: .
clone_size: .
cdr3_length: 11
j_call: TRBJ2-3

cdr3_nt: TGTGCCAGCAGTTACCCCCAGGGGAATCAGCCCCAGCATTTT
cdr3_aa: CASSYPQGNQPQHF
v_call: TRBV6-6
d_call: .
clone_size: once
cdr3_length: 14
j_call: TRBJ1-5

cdr3_nt: TGTGCCAGCAGTCCCAGGGGACAGGGGGCCCTTCCGCTCCACTTT
cdr3_aa: CASSPRGQGALPLHF
v_call: TRBV5-6
d_call: TRBD1
clone_size: .
cdr3_length: 15
j_call: TRBJ1-6

cdr3_nt: TGTGCCAGCAGCGCGAGGGGGGCGGAGACCCAGTACTTC
cdr3_aa: CASSARGAETQYF
v_call: TRBV7-3
d_call: .
clone_size: .
cdr3_length: 13
j_call: TRBJ2-5

cdr3_nt: TGTGCCAGCAGCGTACAGCCCGGGACAGGGGGTTATGGCTACACCTTC
cdr3_aa: CASSVQPGTGGYGYTF
v_call: TRBV9
d_call: TRBD1
clone_size: .
cdr3_length: 16
j_call: TRBJ1-2

cdr3_nt: TGTGCCAGCAGCACGGACAGTGAAGAGACCCAGTACTTC
cdr3_aa: CASSTDSEETQYF
v_call: TRBV5-4
d_call: .
clone_size: .
cdr3_length: 13
j_call: TRBJ2-5

cdr3_nt: TGCGCCAGCAGGACAGACTCCTACAATGAGCAGTTCTTC
cdr3_aa: CASRTDSYNEQFF
v_call: TRBV5-1
d_call: .
clone_size: .
cdr3_length: 13
j_call: TRBJ2-1

cdr3_nt: TGTGCCAGCAGCCAAGTGAGCGGGAGGAACACCGGGGAGCTGTTTTTT
cdr3_aa: CASSQVSGRNTGELFF
v_call: TRBV3-1/TRBV3-2
d_call: TRBD2
clone_size: .
cdr3_length: 16
j_call: TRBJ2-2

cdr3_nt: TGTGCCTGGAGCGCTGCCTGGGGCAATCAGCCCCAGCATTTT
cdr3_aa: CAWSAAWGNQPQHF
v_call: TRBV30
d_call: .
clone_size: .
cdr3_length: 14
j_call: TRBJ1-5

cdr3_nt: TGTGCCAGCAGTGTTGGACAGGTTTATAATTCACCCCTCCACTTT
cdr3_aa: CASSVGQVYNSPLHF
v_call: TRBV28
d_call: TRBD1
clone_size: .
cdr3_length: 15
j_call: TRBJ1-6

cdr3_nt: TGTGCCAGCGGCAGGGATCACTATGGCTACACCTTC
cdr3_aa: CASGRDHYGYTF
v_call: TRBV25-1
d_call: .
clone_size: .
cdr3_length: 12
j_call: TRBJ1-2

cdr3_nt: TGTGCCAGCAGTACGCCGGGACAGGGAGTGAGGGAGCAGTACTTC
cdr3_aa: CASSTPGQGVREQYF
v_call: TRBV28
d_call: TRBD1
clone_size: .
cdr3_length: 15
j_call: TRBJ2-7

cdr3_nt: TGCGCCAGCAGCGCGGACAGGGGTACGAATGGCTACACCTTC
cdr3_aa: CASSADRGTNGYTF
v_call: TRBV5-1
d_call: TRBD1
clone_size: .
cdr3_length: 14
j_call: TRBJ1-2